This record concerns one T cell receptor beta chain sequence. This specimen belongs to a study of T cell changes during pregnancy in multiple sclerosis. CDR1 and CDR2 from the germline V gene are GTSNPN and SVGIG (reference sequence). V gave up 3 bases and J gave up 1 base, with 12 bases separating them. The CDR3 runs 14 residues. Sequenced by immunoSEQ multiplex PCR; TCRdb stores in-frame clones only, minus some. This sample has roughly 110,000 clones, with about 90% found just once. This sample comprised peripheral blood, obtained in the third trimester of pregnancy. This chain joins TRBV30 and TRBJ1-1; D is unclear. This TCR came from a female donor in good health, enrolled as a control in a pregnancy study. The CDR3 nucleotides are TGTGCCTGGAGCCATCGGGGTCGGAACACTGAAGCTTTCTTT. It is translated as CAWSHRGRNTEAFF. Complete variable domain (other parts from reference TRBV30 and TRBJ1-1): SQTIHQWPATLVQPVGSPLSLECTVEGTSNPNLYWYRQAAGRGLQLLFYSVGIGQISSEVPQNLSASRPQDRQFILSSKKLLLSDSGFYLCAWSHRGRNTEAFFGQGTRLTVV.